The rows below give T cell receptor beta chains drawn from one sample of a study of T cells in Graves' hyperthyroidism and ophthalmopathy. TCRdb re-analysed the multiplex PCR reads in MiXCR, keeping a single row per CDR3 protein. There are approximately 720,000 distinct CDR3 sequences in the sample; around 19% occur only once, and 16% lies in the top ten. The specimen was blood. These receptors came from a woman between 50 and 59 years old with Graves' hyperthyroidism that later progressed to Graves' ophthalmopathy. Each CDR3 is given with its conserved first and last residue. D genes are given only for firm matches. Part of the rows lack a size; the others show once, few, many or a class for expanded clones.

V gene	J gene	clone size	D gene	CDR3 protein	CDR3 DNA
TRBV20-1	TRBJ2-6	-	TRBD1	CSAGTGVTGANVLTF	TGCAGTGCTGGCACAGGGGTCACTGGGGCCAACGTCCTGACTTTC
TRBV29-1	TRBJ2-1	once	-	CSVELEVGHGRNNEQFF	TGCAGCGTTGAACTTGAAGTAGGACACGGACGGAACAATGAGCAGTTCTTC
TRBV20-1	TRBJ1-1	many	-	CSASTGSGAEAFF	TGCAGTGCTTCTACAGGGAGTGGCGCTGAAGCTTTCTTT
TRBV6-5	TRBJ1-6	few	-	CASSYSARNSYNSPLHF	TGTGCCAGCAGTTACTCGGCAAGAAACTCCTATAATTCACCCCTCCACTTT
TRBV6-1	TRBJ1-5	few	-	CASSASSNQPQHF	TGTGCCAGCAGTGCCAGCAGCAATCAGCCCCAGCATTTT
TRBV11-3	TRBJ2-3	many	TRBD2	CASSSGTSSTDTQYF	TGTGCCAGCAGCTCAGGGACTAGCAGCACAGATACGCAGTATTTT
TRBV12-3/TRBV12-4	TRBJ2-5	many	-	CASSTGTLRKETQYF	TGTGCCAGCAGCACCGGGACACTTAGGAAGGAGACCCAGTACTTC
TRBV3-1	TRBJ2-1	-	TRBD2	CASSQDPPLAGGRNEQFF	TGTGCCAGCAGCCAAGATCCCCCGCTAGCGGGGGGGAGGAATGAGCAGTTCTTC
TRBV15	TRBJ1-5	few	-	CATSRSISTDSNQPQHF	TGTGCCACCAGCAGATCTATCTCCACAGATAGCAATCAGCCCCAGCATTTT
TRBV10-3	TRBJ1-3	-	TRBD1	CAGQGSGNTIYF	TGTGCCGGACAGGGCTCTGGAAACACCATATATTTT
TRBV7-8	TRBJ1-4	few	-	CASSSTGYPEKLFF	TGTGCCAGCAGCTCGACAGGCTATCCCGAAAAACTGTTTTTT
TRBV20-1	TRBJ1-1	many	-	CSVLATEAFF	TGCAGTGTCTTGGCGACTGAAGCTTTCTTT
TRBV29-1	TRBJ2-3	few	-	CSTGAPLSTDTQYF	TGCAGCACTGGGGCCCCCCTCTCCACAGATACGCAGTATTTT
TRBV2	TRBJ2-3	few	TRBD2	CASNLLAGGHDTQYF	TGTGCCAGCAACCTACTAGCGGGGGGGCATGATACGCAGTATTTT
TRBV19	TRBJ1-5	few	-	CASTDLPGGSVNQPQHF	TGTGCCAGTACCGATCTACCGGGGGGCTCGGTCAATCAGCCCCAGCATTTT
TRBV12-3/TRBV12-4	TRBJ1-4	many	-	CASSFSIIANEKLFF	TGTGCCAGCAGTTTCAGCATTATTGCTAATGAAAAACTGTTTTTT
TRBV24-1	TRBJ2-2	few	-	CATSDFGRSLNTGELFF	TGTGCCACCAGTGATTTTGGACGGAGTCTGAACACCGGGGAGCTGTTTTTT
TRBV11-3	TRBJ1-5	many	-	CASSEFNQPQHF	TGTGCCAGCAGCGAATTCAATCAGCCCCAGCATTTT
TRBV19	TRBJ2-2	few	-	CASSMAANTGELFF	TGTGCCAGTAGTATGGCGGCGAACACCGGGGAGCTGTTTTTT
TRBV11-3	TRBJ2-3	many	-	CASSLLGGTDTQYF	TGTGCCAGCAGCTTACTCGGGGGTACAGATACGCAGTATTTT